Each of the 14 T cell receptor gamma chains below was sequenced from the same sample in a study of γδ T cells in repeated Plasmodium falciparum infection. Gammadelta T cells were flow-sorted from PBMC into Vgamma9/Vdelta2+ and Vdelta2-negative populations for bulk analysis. TCRdb re-called the multiplex PCR reads using CATT. This table holds around 25,000 gamma-chain clones, around 3% found once. The sequencing sample was made of gamma-delta T cells from blood. Receptors were obtained from a pool of human donors (malaria-infected and uninfected, not separated).

Many counts were recorded for this clone. The V call is TRGV3, the J call TRGJ1 or TRGJ2. The J gene is absent in TCRdb and was assigned here via DNA matching to germline. The germline gives CDR1 VTNTFY, CDR2 YDVSTARD (reference sequence). This CDR3 contains 14 residues. V lost 4 bases, J lost 6 bases, and 12 bases stayed unmatched. As DNA, the CDR3 is TGTGCCACCTGGGAAGGAGTTTACTGTTATAAGAAACTCTTT. Protein: CATWEGVYCYKKLF.

In this sample, this clone turned up a few times. The protein held in TCRdb is that of a much larger clone and does not match this DNA's translation at residue 11, likely because of a read error; the protein shown is translated from the DNA. The V gene is given as TRGV9, and no J gene call is available. Germline V gives CDR1 GITISATS, CDR2 ISYDGTV (reference sequence). The CDR3 covers 13 residues. Here the CDR3 reads CALWEARYYKRLF. The CDR3 region has the DNA TGTGCCTTGTGGGAGGCGAGGTATTATAAGAGACTCTTT.

The table lists this clone with many counts. A read error is likely here: a far larger clone is one base away. The chain employs TRGV9 and TRGJ1 or TRGJ2. This CDR3 is 15 amino acids long. The germline V gene encodes CDR1 GITISATS and CDR2 ISYDGTV (reference sequence). CDR3 DNA sequence: TGTGCCTTGTGGGAGGTGCTAGGGAATTATTATAAGAAGCTCTTT. Encoded protein: CALWEVLGNYYKKLF.

At least ten counts were recorded for this clone. This chain links TRGV3 with TRGJP1. The CDR3 runs 11 residues. Trimming removed 3 bases from V and 12 bases from J; junction bases left unmatched: 4. Per germline, CDR1 VTNTFY and CDR2 YDVSTARD (reference sequence). CDR3 in DNA: TGTGCCACCTGGGACGTGGGGTTCAAGATATTT. Its protein product is CATWDVGFKIF.

By sample share, this clone is medium-sized. This same CDR3 is encoded by further DNA sequences in the sample. The chain carries TRGV9 and TRGJ1 or TRGJ2. The germline V gene has CDR1 GITISATS and CDR2 ISYDGTV (reference sequence). Trimming removed 2 bases from V and 0 bases from J; junction bases left unmatched: 4. The CDR3 length is 14 residues. The CDR3, as DNA: TGTGCCTTGTGGGAGGGAAGGAATTATTATAAGAAACTCTTT. This encodes CALWEGRNYYKKLF.

This clone came up many times. The V gene is TRGV4, the J gene TRGJ1 or TRGJ2. Trimming removed 2 bases from V and 11 bases from J; junction bases left unmatched: 3. The CDR3 is 10 amino acids. Germline V gene sequence: CDR1 EGSTGY, CDR2 YDSYTSSV. CDR3 coding DNA: TGTGCCACCTGGGATGAGGAGAAACTCTTT. It specifies CATWDEEKLF.

Remarks on this clone: Since a far larger clone is one base different, this is likely a read error. This sample includes further DNA sequences coding for the same CDR3. The J segment was not called; the V segment is TRGV9. The germline CDR1 and CDR2 sequences are GITISATS and ISYDGTV (reference sequence). The CDR3 contains 15 residues. This CDR3 reads CALWSQELGKKIKVF. The CDR3 DNA reads TGTGCCTTGTGGTCTCAAGAGTTGGGCAAAAAAATCAAGGTGTTT.

No V gene was called, and the J gene is TRGJ1 or TRGJ2. CDR3 length: 34 amino acids. The CDR3 DNA reads TGTACAACGTCTACATCCACTCTCACCATTCACAATGTAGAGAAACAGGACATAGCTACCTACTACCGTGCCTTGTGGGAGGCGAAACTTAAGAAACTCTTT. This gives the protein CTTSTSTLTIHNVEKQDIATYYRALWEAKLKKLF.

This clone was counted at least ten times. This likely came from a read error, as a far larger clone is one base away. Other DNA sequences in this specimen translate into the identical CDR3. The chain couples TRGV2 to TRGJ1 or TRGJ2. The CDR3 sequence is 13 residues long. Germline V lookup: CDR1 EGSNGY, CDR2 YDSYNSKV. This CDR3 is CATWDGLDYKKLF. DNA for the CDR3: TGTGCTACCTGGGACGGGCTCGATTATAAGAAACTCTTT.

This clone was observed at least ten times. V and J are TRGV8 and TRGJ1 or TRGJ2. Germline CDR1 and CDR2: VENAVY and YDSYNSRV. The CDR3 contains 13 residues. J lost 7 bases, V lost 0 bases, and 6 bases had no gene match. In nucleotides, the CDR3 is TGTGCCACCTGGGATAGGCGTGGATATAAGAAACTCTTT. Protein sequence: CATWDRRGYKKLF.

This clone occurred many times. The protein in TCRdb stems from a much larger clone and differs at residue 4 from this DNA's translation, likely a read error; here the protein is translated from the DNA. The chain joins TRGV9 to TRGJ1 or TRGJ2. The V segment lost 9 bases and the J segment 0 bases; nucleotides outside the gene matches: 5. There are 12 residues in the CDR3. Looked up from germline, CDR1 is GITISATS and CDR2 is ISYDGTV (reference sequence). The CDR3 DNA reads as TGTGCCTTGCGGGTGAATTATTATAAGAAACTCTTT. This encodes CALRVNYYKKLF.

This clone was picked up many times. A read error likely explains why the TCRdb protein, taken from a much larger clone, differs from this DNA's translation at residue 13; the protein shown is translated from the DNA. The chain is built from TRGV3 and TRGJ1 or TRGJ2. Here the J gene was assigned by germline matching of the DNA, as TCRdb has none. Looked up from germline, CDR1 is VTNTFY and CDR2 is YDVSTARD (reference sequence). The CDR3 is 17 residues long. The CDR3 is CATWDRRQPVNYFKKLF. The CDR3 region has the DNA TGTGCCACCTGGGACAGGCGACAGCCCGTGAATTATTTTAAGAAACTCTTT.

Comment on this clone: This likely stems from a read error, as it lies one base from a far larger clone. The same CDR3 also results from other DNA sequences found in this sample. J is TRGJ1 or TRGJ2 and V is TRGV9. Germline matching of the DNA provided the J gene here, since TCRdb leaves it blank. The ends lost 2 bases at V and 0 bases at J; junction bases unmatched: 13. CDR1 and CDR2 (germline): GITISATS, ISYDGTV (reference sequence). CDR3 size: 17 residues. The CDR3 loop reads CALWEAKRASNYYKKLF. DNA for the CDR3: TGTGCCTTGTGGGAGGCCAAGAGAGCCTCGAATTATTATAAGAAACTCTTT.

This clone was seen at least ten times. This likely reflects a read error, since a far larger clone is one base away. The sample holds other DNA sequences that translate to the same CDR3. CDR3 sequence: CALWEVHLVRELGKKIKVF. Here the CDR3 DNA reads TGTGCCTTGTGGGAGGTGCATTTGGTGAGGGAGTTGGGCAAAAAAATTAAGGTATTT. No J gene was named, though the V gene is TRGV9. There are 19 residues in the CDR3. Germline V gene sequence: CDR1 GITISATS, CDR2 ISYDGTV (reference sequence).